This T cell receptor beta chain was sequenced in a study of blood T cell repertoires in COVID-19. Study-wide background: The United States, Italy and Spain provided the acute and convalescent COVID-19 samples. T cells, B-cell-depleted T cells, or PBMCs supplied cDNA or gDNA.

V lost 5 bases to trimming and J lost 8 bases; unmatched junction nucleotides: 15. Germline-derived CDR1 and CDR2 are MDHEN and SYDVKM. The CDR3 has 16 residues. As handled by the study authors: Amplification of reference gene primers was used by the study to estimate nucleated cell counts. Data came from immunoSEQ multiplex PCR; TCRdb stores just in-frame clones and leaves some out. The DNA gave D and trimming, while V, J and clone size come from that table. Of 140,000 to 150,000 clones detected, over 80% appear once; the ten largest clones hold about 6%. V usage is TRBV28 and J usage is TRBJ2-1, with 7 nucleotides matching TRBD2. The sample taken for sequencing was peripheral blood. The receptor was derived from an older man with acute or convalescent COVID-19. Here the CDR3 reads CASSLDRTRLYHEQFF. The CDR3 DNA is TGTGCCAGCAGTCTAGATCGGACTAGATTATACCATGAGCAGTTCTTC.